This TCR beta chain was captured by sequencing in a study of graft-versus-host responses after intestinal transplantation. The data were produced by immunoSEQ multiplex PCR, yet TCRdb's version contains in-frame clones alone and is incomplete. The sample yields 75,000 to 100,000 clones, 90% seen once. Trimming pared 4 bases from V and 5 bases from J, leaving 9 bases between. Germline V gene sequence: CDR1 LGHNA, CDR2 YSLEER. The CDR3 has 13 amino acids. The sequencing here drew on PBMCs, taken about 460 days after intestinal transplant. The TCR sequence derives from a human patient who received an intestinal transplant, so some T cells may come from the graft donor. J is TRBJ2-1 and V is TRBV4-3, with unresolved D. CDR3 bases: TGCGCCAGCAGCCCCGGGCCCCACAATGAGCAGTTCTTC. Translation: CASSPGPHNEQFF.